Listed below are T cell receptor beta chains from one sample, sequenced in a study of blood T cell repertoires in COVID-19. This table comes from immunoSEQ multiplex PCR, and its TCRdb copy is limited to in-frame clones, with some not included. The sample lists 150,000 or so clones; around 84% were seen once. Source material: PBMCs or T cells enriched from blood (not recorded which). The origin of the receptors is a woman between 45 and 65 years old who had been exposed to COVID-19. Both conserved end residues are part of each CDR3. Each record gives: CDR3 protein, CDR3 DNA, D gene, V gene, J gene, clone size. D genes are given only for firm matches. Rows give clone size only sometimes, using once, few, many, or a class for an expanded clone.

CASIRDRATYEQYF	TGTGCCAGCATAAGGGACAGGGCCACCTACGAGCAGTACTTC	TRBD1	TRBV6-5	TRBJ2-7	-
CASSLIGTGGSSNYGYTF	TGTGCCAGCAGTCTAATCGGGACAGGGGGCTCATCTAACTATGGCTACACCTTC	TRBD1	TRBV27	TRBJ1-2	-
CASSLRGSGNTIYF	TGCGCCAGCAGCTTGAGAGGGTCGGGAAACACCATATATTTT	-	TRBV5-1	TRBJ1-3	many
CASSLAGGGSFYEQYF	TGTGCCAGCAGCTTGGCCGGCGGGGGGTCTTTCTACGAGCAGTACTTC	TRBD2	TRBV5-4	TRBJ2-7	-
CASSLDRGGETQYF	TGTGCCAGCAGCCTCGACAGGGGTGGCGAGACCCAGTACTTC	TRBD1	TRBV6-5	TRBJ2-5	-
CASSLLPGQGDEKLFF	TGTGCCAGCAGTTTATTACCGGGACAGGGTGATGAAAAACTGTTTTTT	TRBD1	TRBV28	TRBJ1-4	-
CASSQEIRPQGGNLLFF	TGTGCCAGCAGCCAAGAAATTAGGCCACAGGGCGGAAATTTGCTGTTTTTT	-	TRBV3-1/TRBV3-2	TRBJ1-4	once
CASSELSTQGAGSPLHF	TGTGCCAGCAGCGAACTAAGCACACAGGGGGCTGGTTCACCCCTCCACTTT	TRBD1	TRBV7-9	TRBJ1-6	-
CASSAQSGIYGYTF	TGTGCCAGCAGTGCCCAGTCAGGGATCTATGGCTACACCTTC	-	TRBV25-1	TRBJ1-2	-
CASSPVGRGSTDTQYF	TGTGCCAGCAGCCCCGTCGGCAGGGGGAGCACAGATACGCAGTATTTT	TRBD1	TRBV5-6	TRBJ2-3	-
CAWTSTGWGTDTQYF	TGTGCCTGGACTTCGACAGGGTGGGGCACAGATACGCAGTATTTT	TRBD1	TRBV30	TRBJ2-3	-
CASSDGQGSGELFF	TGTGCCAGCAGTGACGGACAGGGGTCCGGGGAGCTGTTTTTT	TRBD1	TRBV6-4	TRBJ2-2	once
CASSENRVYGYTF	TGCGCCAGCAGTGAAAACCGCGTCTATGGCTACACCTTC	-	TRBV10-1	TRBJ1-2	-
CASGYRDYSYNEQFF	TGTGCTAGTGGTTACCGGGACTACTCCTACAATGAGCAGTTCTTC	TRBD2	TRBV12-5	TRBJ2-1	-
CASSFGGVGRLGWNEQFF	TGCGCCAGCAGCTTTGGAGGTGTGGGCCGACTAGGATGGAATGAGCAGTTCTTC	-	TRBV5-1	TRBJ2-1	few
CASSQVLAGDRGEQYF	TGTGCCAGCAGCCAGGTCCTAGCGGGAGATAGGGGCGAGCAGTACTTC	TRBD2	TRBV4-2	TRBJ2-7	-
CASSSGDTQYF	TGTGCCAGCAGCTCGGGGGATACGCAGTATTTT	-	TRBV5-5	TRBJ2-3	-
CASSFSGSADTQYF	TGTGCCAGCAGCTTTAGCGGGTCGGCAGATACGCAGTATTTT	TRBD2	TRBV6-2/TRBV6-3	TRBJ2-3	-
CAISEAIQGSGYTF	TGTGCCATCAGTGAGGCAATACAGGGGTCTGGCTACACCTTC	TRBD1	TRBV10-3	TRBJ1-2	-
CASSVGQGKTNEKLFF	TGTGCCAGCAGCGTTGGGCAGGGGAAAACTAATGAAAAACTGTTTTTT	-	TRBV9	TRBJ1-4	few
CASSHRSKGDGYTF	TGTGCCAGTAGTCACAGGTCTAAGGGGGATGGCTACACCTTC	-	TRBV19	TRBJ1-2	-
CASSKKWGDGYTF	TGTGCCAGCAGTAAGAAGTGGGGGGATGGCTACACCTTC	-	TRBV12-3/TRBV12-4	TRBJ1-2	-
CASRRIPGQGTDTQYF	TGTGCCAGCCGGAGAATTCCGGGACAGGGGACAGATACGCAGTATTTT	TRBD1	TRBV27	TRBJ2-3	-
CASSAGVPSGNTIYF	TGTGCCAGCAGCGCCGGGGTACCTTCTGGAAACACCATATATTTT	-	TRBV7-9	TRBJ1-3	-
CASSKPEFLYEQYF	TGTGCCAGCAGTAAACCGGAGTTCCTCTACGAGCAGTACTTC	-	TRBV7-9	TRBJ2-7	-
CASSLTSGGGETQYF	TGTGCCAGCAGCTTAACCTCAGGTGGGGGGGAGACCCAGTACTTC	-	TRBV7-3	TRBJ2-5	-
CASSSDPGQADYNSPLHF	TGCGCCAGCAGCTCCGATCCGGGACAGGCTGACTATAATTCACCCCTCCACTTT	TRBD1	TRBV5-1	TRBJ1-6	-
CASTVEASGGETQYF	TGTGCCAGCACCGTGGAGGCTAGCGGAGGAGAGACCCAGTACTTC	TRBD2	TRBV5-6	TRBJ2-5	-
CASSPQGPRGLDGYTF	TGCGCCAGCAGTCCCCAGGGGCCCAGGGGGCTCGATGGCTACACCTTC	TRBD1	TRBV4-3	TRBJ1-2	-